This T cell receptor beta chain was sequenced during a study of regulatory T cells in long-lasting Graves disease. At the level of the study: Those Graves' patients who were newly diagnosed had been on antithyroid drugs under 3 months.

General study results and limits: Under persistent disease, TRBV28, TRBJ1-2 and TRBJ2-5 were used preferentially.

Noted time point: newly diagnosed GD, antithyroid drugs for less than 3 months. The TCR library was made from RNA extracted from PBMCs. At least ten counts were recorded for this clonotype. The antigen is unknown. Building of the TCR beta libraries involved iRepertoire HTBI primers and Arm-PCR of CDR3 regions. Each CDR3 protein is one row after TCRdb ran MiXCR on the multiplex PCR reads. This table holds roughly 260,000 distinct CDR3 sequences, roughly 18% found once. Germline assignment: CDR1 SEHNR and CDR2 FQNEAQ (reference sequence). Trimming pared 1 base from V and 1 base from J, leaving 10 bases between. The CDR3 sequence is 15 residues long. The same data also went into a second study, on T cells in Graves' hyperthyroidism and ophthalmopathy. Per that study: From stable hyperthyroidism, ophthalmopathy was set apart by a 13 V-J model.

The rearrangement links TRBV7-9 to TRBJ1-1; D is unresolved. The origin of this receptor is a young woman with Graves disease. Sequences were derived from peripheral blood mononuclear cells (PBMCs), sampled at new diagnosis, from a patient treated with antithyroid drugs. Here the CDR3 reads CASSLDPSPNTEAFF. DNA for the CDR3: TGTGCCAGCAGCTTAGATCCTTCCCCGAACACTGAAGCTTTCTTT.